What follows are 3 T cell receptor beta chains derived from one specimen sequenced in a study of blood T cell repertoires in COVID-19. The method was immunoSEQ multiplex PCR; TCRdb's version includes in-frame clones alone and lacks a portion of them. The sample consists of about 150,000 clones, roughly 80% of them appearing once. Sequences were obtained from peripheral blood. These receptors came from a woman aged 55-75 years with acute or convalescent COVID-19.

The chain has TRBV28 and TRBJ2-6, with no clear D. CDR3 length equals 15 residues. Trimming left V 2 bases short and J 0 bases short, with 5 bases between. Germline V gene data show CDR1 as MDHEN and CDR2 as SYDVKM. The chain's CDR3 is CASSLASSGANVLTF. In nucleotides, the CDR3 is TGTGCCAGCAGTTTAGCTAGCTCTGGGGCCAACGTCCTGACTTTC.

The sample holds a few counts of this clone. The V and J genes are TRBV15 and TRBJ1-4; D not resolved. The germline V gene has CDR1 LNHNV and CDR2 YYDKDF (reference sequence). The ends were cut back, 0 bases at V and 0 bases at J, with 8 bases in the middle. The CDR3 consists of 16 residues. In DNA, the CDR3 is TGTGCCACCAGCAGAGACACTGAGCCAACTAATGAAAAACTGTTTTTT. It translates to CATSRDTEPTNEKLFF.

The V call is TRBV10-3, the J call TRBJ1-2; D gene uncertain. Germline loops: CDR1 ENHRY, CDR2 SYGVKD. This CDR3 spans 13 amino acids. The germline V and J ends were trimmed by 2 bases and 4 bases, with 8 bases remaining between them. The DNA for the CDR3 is TGTGCCATCAGTGAGCCCAATAGCTATGGCTACACCTTC. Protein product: CAISEPNSYGYTF.